Listed below are T cell receptor beta chains from one sample, sequenced in a study of control samples from healthy donors and cancer patients. Assay used: immunoSEQ multiplex PCR; TCRdb lists only in-frame clones, some missing. This sample has approximately 130,000 clones, with just under 90% found just once. Sequenced input: blood. These receptors came from a man between 25 and 39 years old in good health. The CDR3 runs from the conserved cysteine through the conserved F or W. The order of the fields is CDR3 length, V gene, clone size, J gene, D gene, CDR3 protein, CDR3 DNA. A D gene is named only where the DNA matches it firmly. Where a row states a size, it is once, few, many or the class of an expanded clone; other rows omit it.

length: 14; V: TRBV14; size: NA; J: TRBJ2-5; D: NA; CDR3: CASSARGPQETQYF; DNA: TGTGCCAGCAGCGCAAGAGGGCCCCAAGAGACCCAGTACTTC
length: 15; V: TRBV2; size: NA; J: TRBJ1-3; D: NA; CDR3: CASLGDQLAGNTIYF; DNA: TGTGCCAGCTTAGGGGACCAACTCGCTGGAAACACCATATATTTT
length: 12; V: TRBV2; size: NA; J: TRBJ1-2; D: NA; CDR3: CASSGIPGGYTF; DNA: TGTGCCAGCAGCGGGATCCCTGGAGGCTACACCTTC
length: 13; V: TRBV2; size: NA; J: TRBJ1-2; D: NA; CDR3: CASSYQNLYGYTF; DNA: TGTGCCAGCAGCTATCAGAATCTCTATGGCTACACCTTC
length: 17; V: TRBV24-1; size: NA; J: TRBJ2-3; D: NA; CDR3: CATSDLGGRGVSDTQYF; DNA: TGTGCCACCAGTGATTTGGGGGGGCGAGGTGTATCAGATACGCAGTATTTT
length: 17; V: TRBV30; size: NA; J: TRBJ1-3; D: NA; CDR3: CAWSVGLAGLSGNTIYF; DNA: TGTGCCTGGAGTGTAGGTCTGGCGGGCTTATCTGGAAACACCATATATTTT
length: 15; V: TRBV4-1; size: NA; J: TRBJ1-1; D: NA; CDR3: CASSRGPIRGTEAFF; DNA: TGCGCCAGCAGCCGTGGCCCGATTCGGGGCACTGAAGCTTTCTTT
length: 12; V: TRBV12-3/TRBV12-4; size: NA; J: TRBJ2-7; D: NA; CDR3: CASSFDSYEQYF; DNA: TGTGCCAGCAGTTTTGACAGTTACGAGCAGTACTTC
length: 14; V: TRBV5-5; size: NA; J: TRBJ2-4; D: NA; CDR3: CASSPGVAKNIQYF; DNA: TGTGCCAGCAGCCCGGGGGTAGCCAAAAACATTCAGTACTTC
length: 10; V: TRBV29-1; size: NA; J: TRBJ1-1; D: NA; CDR3: CSVEPAGAFF; DNA: TGCAGCGTCGAGCCCGCGGGAGCTTTCTTT
length: 14; V: TRBV18; size: few; J: TRBJ1-5; D: NA; CDR3: CASSGAHSNQPQHF; DNA: TGTGCCAGCTCAGGGGCTCATAGCAATCAGCCCCAGCATTTT
length: 15; V: TRBV5-1; size: NA; J: TRBJ1-4; D: NA; CDR3: CASSLTGTEYEKLFF; DNA: TGCGCCAGCAGCTTGACAGGTACCGAGTATGAAAAACTGTTTTTT
length: 14; V: TRBV15; size: NA; J: TRBJ2-7; D: NA; CDR3: CATSRVEVPYEQYF; DNA: TGTGCCACCAGCAGAGTGGAGGTACCCTACGAGCAGTACTTC
length: 13; V: TRBV7-3; size: NA; J: TRBJ2-2; D: TRBD2; CDR3: CASARGEGGELFF; DNA: TGTGCCAGCGCCCGGGGGGAAGGCGGGGAGCTGTTTTTT
length: 13; V: TRBV3-1/TRBV3-2; size: once; J: TRBJ1-1; D: TRBD1; CDR3: CASTGTGVAEAFF; DNA: TGTGCCAGCACCGGCACAGGGGTGGCTGAAGCTTTCTTT
length: 14; V: TRBV27; size: NA; J: TRBJ2-2; D: NA; CDR3: CASSSGLHTGELFF; DNA: TGTGCCAGCAGTTCCGGACTTCACACCGGGGAGCTGTTTTTT
length: 15; V: TRBV28; size: NA; J: TRBJ1-5; D: NA; CDR3: CASSLQGRSNQPQHF; DNA: TGTGCCAGCAGTTTACAAGGGAGGAGCAATCAGCCCCAGCATTTT
length: 14; V: TRBV5-8; size: NA; J: TRBJ2-7; D: TRBD1; CDR3: CASSVGQGNDEQYF; DNA: TGTGCCAGCAGCGTGGGACAGGGAAACGACGAGCAGTACTTC
length: 13; V: TRBV27; size: NA; J: TRBJ2-5; D: NA; CDR3: CASSYGPQETQYF; DNA: TGTGCCAGCAGTTACGGGCCACAAGAGACCCAGTACTTC
length: 16; V: TRBV24-1; size: NA; J: TRBJ2-2; D: NA; CDR3: CATSEESPGKVGELFF; DNA: TGTGCCACCAGTGAGGAGAGTCCGGGGAAGGTCGGGGAGCTGTTTTTT
length: 12; V: TRBV6-5; size: NA; J: TRBJ1-2; D: NA; CDR3: CASFEIGDGYTF; DNA: TGTGCCAGTTTCGAGATTGGCGATGGCTACACCTTC
length: 15; V: TRBV20-1; size: NA; J: TRBJ2-5; D: TRBD2; CDR3: CSASGASGDGETQYF; DNA: TGCAGTGCTAGTGGGGCTAGCGGGGATGGGGAGACCCAGTACTTC
length: 14; V: TRBV24-1; size: NA; J: TRBJ2-3; D: NA; CDR3: CATSALDSPDTQYF; DNA: TGTGCCACCAGTGCCCTGGACAGTCCAGATACGCAGTATTTT
length: 15; V: TRBV10-3; size: NA; J: TRBJ1-1; D: NA; CDR3: CAIKSGGRWNTEAFF; DNA: TGTGCCATCAAGTCGGGGGGGAGGTGGAACACTGAAGCTTTCTTT
length: 17; V: TRBV18; size: NA; J: TRBJ1-5; D: NA; CDR3: CASSPQRTGRQNQPQHF; DNA: TGTGCCAGCTCACCACAGCGTACGGGACGGCAAAATCAGCCCCAGCATTTT
length: 16; V: TRBV19; size: NA; J: TRBJ1-1; D: NA; CDR3: CASYRSGRLLNTEAFF; DNA: TGTGCCAGTTACAGGTCGGGCAGATTACTGAACACTGAAGCTTTCTTT
length: 15; V: TRBV6-5; size: NA; J: TRBJ2-1; D: NA; CDR3: CASSYSVGSYNEQFF; DNA: TGTGCCAGCAGTTACTCGGTAGGCTCCTACAATGAGCAGTTCTTC